The 13 T cell receptor beta chains reported below all come from one sample, sequenced in a study of cytomegalovirus exposure and HLA in healthy donors. With 60 Vbeta and 13 Jbeta primers, the PCR was carried out. Using immunoSEQ multiplex PCR, the repertoire was profiled, and TCRdb retains in-frame clones only, with some absent. The sample contains roughly 110,000 clones, roughly 72% of which appear only once. Sequences were obtained from PBMCs. The receptors originated from a man aged 25-45 years in good health and CMV-seronegative.

This sequence joins TRBV5-6 and TRBJ1-2; no clear D. The germline V and J ends were trimmed by 7 bases and 5 bases, with 18 bases remaining between them. Germline V gene lookup returns CDR1 SGHDT and CDR2 YYEEEE. The CDR3 extends over 14 amino acids. The CDR3 nucleotides read TGTGCCAGCTCTTTGGGTCAGGCCTATTATGGCTACACCTTC. This encodes CASSLGQAYYGYTF.

Of note for this clone: This sample includes further DNA sequences coding for the same CDR3. This chain connects TRBV28 to TRBJ1-1; no firm D call. Trimming took 6 bases from V and 1 from J, leaving 3 bases between them. Germline V lookup: CDR1 MDHEN, CDR2 SYDVKM. The CDR3 sequence is 11 residues long. The DNA of the CDR3 is TGTGCCAGCAGCTCGAACACTGAAGCTTTCTTT. It is translated as CASSSNTEAFF.

This clone was detected only a few times. V is TRBV28 and J is TRBJ2-7; 10 nucleotides agree with TRBD2. With V trimmed by 2 bases and J by 2 bases, 0 bases remained unmatched. The CDR3 totals 14 residues. CDR1 MDHEN and CDR2 SYDVKM come from the germline V gene. CDR3 region: CASSLSGGAYEQYF. The CDR3 DNA is TGTGCCAGCAGTTTAAGCGGGGGGGCCTACGAGCAGTACTTC.

The chain employs TRBV7-8 and TRBJ2-7, with 9 bases that match TRBD1. Per germline, CDR1 SGHVS and CDR2 FQNEAQ. With V trimmed by 5 bases and J by 3 bases, 2 bases remained unmatched. The CDR3 runs to 13 residues. As DNA, the CDR3 is TGTGCCAGCAGCATGGGACAGGGCTACGAGCAGTACTTC. This codes for CASSMGQGYEQYF.

The chain joins TRBV6-6 to TRBJ1-2, with a possible D match to TRBD1 (6 bases). Looked up from germline, CDR1 is MNHNY and CDR2 is SVGAGI (reference sequence). Trimming shortened V by 6 bases and J by 0 bases, and 14 bases separated the two germline ends. The CDR3 length is 15 residues. The CDR3: CASRVPGQTNYGYTF. In nucleotides, the CDR3 is TGTGCCAGCAGGGTGCCGGGACAAACTAACTATGGCTACACCTTC.

This clone was seen more than once but under ten times. V usage is TRBV28 and J usage is TRBJ2-2; D unresolved. The CDR3 has 13 amino acids. V was cut by 11 bases and J by 0 bases, with 10 bases left in between. Germline V gene data show CDR1 as MDHEN and CDR2 as SYDVKM. CDR3 in amino acids: CASTYANTGELFF. CDR3 sequence (DNA): TGTGCCTCTACCTACGCGAACACCGGGGAGCTGTTTTTT.

This clone was counted a few times. CDR3 loop: CASSRTGGIWETQYF. The CDR3 region has the DNA TGTGCCAGCAGCCGGACAGGGGGGATATGGGAGACCCAGTACTTC. J is TRBJ2-5 and V is TRBV7-3, with 10 positions matching TRBD1. The trim removed 5 bases at V and 5 bases at J, leaving 8 bases unmatched. The CDR3 loop spans 15 amino acids. The germline CDR1 and CDR2 sequences are SGHTA and FQGTGA.

The rearrangement uses TRBV29-1 and TRBJ1-6; 7 bases line up with TRBD1. The CDR3 sequence is 14 residues long. Germline V CDR1 and CDR2: SQVTM, ANQGSEA. Losses at the gene ends were 6 bases for V and 7 bases for J; bases not matched to a gene: 9. CDR3 loop: CSVQFGTDNSPLHF. The CDR3 DNA is TGCAGCGTCCAATTCGGGACAGACAATTCACCCCTCCACTTT.

The chain is built from TRBV5-1 and TRBJ2-5; 7 bases agree with TRBD2. V gave up 6 bases and J gave up 0 bases; unmatched junction bases: 5. The CDR3 runs 14 residues. Germline assignment: CDR1 SGHRS and CDR2 YFSETQ. CDR3 protein: CASIAGVDQETQYF. CDR3 sequence (DNA): TGCGCCAGCATTGCGGGAGTGGACCAAGAGACCCAGTACTTC.

This chain uses TRBV11-3 with TRBJ2-7, with 7 bases fitting TRBD1. From germline, CDR1 is SGHNT and CDR2 YENEEA. J gave up 3 bases and V 3 bases, and 2 bases lay outside the gene matches. CDR3 length: 13 residues. The CDR3 here is CASSFSGGYEQYF. The DNA for the CDR3 is TGTGCCAGCAGCTTTTCAGGGGGCTACGAGCAGTACTTC. The whole variable domain, filled in from reference TRBV11-3 and TRBJ2-7, reads EAGVVQSPRYKIIEKKQPVAFWCNPISGHNTLYWYLQNLGQGPELLIRYENEEAVDDSQLPKDRFSAERLKGVDSTLKIQPAELGDSAVYLCASSFSGGYEQYFGPGTRLTVT.

The J gene is TRBJ1-5, the V gene TRBV19, with a possible D match to TRBD1 (6 bases). V dropped 6 bases and J dropped 0 bases, with 12 bases sitting between them. CDR3 length equals 15 residues. Germline V gives CDR1 LNHDA, CDR2 SQIVND (reference sequence). In DNA form, the CDR3 reads TGTGCCAGTAGCCGAACCAGGGGTAGCAATCAGCCCCAGCATTTT. Its translation is CASSRTRGSNQPQHF.

This clone was found a few times. The chain carries TRBV9 and TRBJ1-5; D is ambiguous. CDR1 and CDR2 from the germline V gene are SGDLS and YYNGEE. V lost 4 bases to trimming and J lost 0 bases, with 11 bases between them. The CDR3 is 15 amino acids. The CDR3 nucleotides read TGTGCCAGCAGCCCCCACGAGAATAGCAATCAGCCCCAGCATTTT. The encoded protein is CASSPHENSNQPQHF.

The V gene is TRBV19, the J gene TRBJ2-2; D call uncertain. CDR1 LNHDA and CDR2 SQIVND come from the germline V gene (reference sequence). The CDR3 has 12 amino acids. V lost 6 bases, J lost 6 bases, and 8 bases lay in between. The CDR3 loop reads CASSGFPGELFF. The CDR3 nucleotides are TGTGCCAGTAGCGGGTTCCCCGGGGAGCTGTTTTTT.